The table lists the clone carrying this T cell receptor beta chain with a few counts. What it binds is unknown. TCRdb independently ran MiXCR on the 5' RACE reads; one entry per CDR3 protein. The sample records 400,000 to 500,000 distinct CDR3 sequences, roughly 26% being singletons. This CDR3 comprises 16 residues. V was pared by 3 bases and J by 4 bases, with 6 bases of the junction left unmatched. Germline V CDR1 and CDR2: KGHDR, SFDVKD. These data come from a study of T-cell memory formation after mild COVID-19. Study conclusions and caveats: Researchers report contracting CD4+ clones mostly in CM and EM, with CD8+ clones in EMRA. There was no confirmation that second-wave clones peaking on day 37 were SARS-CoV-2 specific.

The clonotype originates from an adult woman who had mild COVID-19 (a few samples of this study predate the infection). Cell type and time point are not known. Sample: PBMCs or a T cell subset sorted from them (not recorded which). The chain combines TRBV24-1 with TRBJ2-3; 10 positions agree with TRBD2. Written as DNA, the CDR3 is TGTGCCACCAGTGATCCAACAGCGGGAGGGCCAGATACGCAGTATTTT. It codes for CATSDPTAGGPDTQYF.